This T cell receptor beta chain was sequenced during a study of shared clonotypes between healthy human individuals. This CDR3 is built from 15 residues. V gave up 5 bases and J gave up 3 bases, with 16 bases separating them. Germline V gene lookup returns CDR1 SGHRS and CDR2 YFSETQ. Terminally differentiated effector memory CD45RA+ cells were left out of the naive CD8 fraction, which was CD45RO-negative and positively selected for CCR7. The protocol was immunoSEQ multiplex PCR, while the TCRdb copy is restricted to in-frame clones and leaves out a portion. The top ten clones hold 0.11% of a sample with hundreds of thousands of clones, 95% to 96% of them seen once.

The chain is built from TRBV5-1 and TRBJ2-3; the D is unclear. The source of this sequence is a woman aged 25 to 39 in good health. The sample taken for sequencing was naive CD8+ T cells sorted from blood. The CDR3 nucleotides are TGCGCCAGCAGGGTGAACGACCCAGCAACAGATACGCAGTATTTT. Translating gives CASRVNDPATDTQYF.